Listed here are 26 T cell receptor beta chains from one sample, sequenced in a study of T-cell memory formation after mild COVID-19. TCRdb processed the 5' RACE reads anew with MiXCR; each CDR3 protein has one entry. The table lists roughly 160,000 distinct CDR3 sequences, 13% of them singletons. The sequencing input was PBMCs or a T cell subset sorted from them (not recorded which). Receptors originate from a man between 18 and 29 years old who had mild COVID-19 (a few samples of this study predate the infection). Cell type and time point are not known.

This clonotype came up many times. The chain couples TRBV12-3 or TRBV12-4 to TRBJ2-3; a possible D gene is TRBD1 (6 bases). The CDR3 contains 15 residues. The V end lost 4 bases, the J end lost 4 bases, and 15 bases lay between the germline ends. In DNA, the CDR3 is TGTGCCAGCAGTTCTAGCAGGGGTGAGGCAGATACGCAGTATTTT. This codes for CASSSSRGEADTQYF.

CDR3 in amino acids: CASSLRDYALRAFF. CDR3 bases: TGTGCCAGCAGCTTGAGGGATTATGCCCTAAGAGCGTTCTTC. The chain couples TRBV5-6 to TRBJ2-1; D not certain. The CDR3 extends over 14 amino acids. Trimming left V 1 base short and J 15 bases short, with 20 bases between. The V gene's germline CDR1 is SGHDT and CDR2 YYEEEE.

This sequence joins TRBV7-2 and TRBJ2-5, with D possibly TRBD1 on 5 matching bases. The CDR3 is 14 residues long. V was trimmed by 5 bases and J by 5 bases, leaving 15 bases between them. Germline V gene sequence: CDR1 SGHTA, CDR2 FQGNSA. In DNA, the CDR3 is TGTGCCAGCAGCCCCCCTGGGGCAGCGGAGACCCAGTACTTC. Translated: CASSPPGAAETQYF.

The J gene is TRBJ2-5, the V gene TRBV4-2; 8 bases map to TRBD2. Trimming took 1 base from V and 6 from J; bases not matched to a gene: 4. Per the germline V gene, CDR1 is LGHNA and CDR2 is YNFKEQ. This CDR3 comprises 14 residues. CDR3 DNA: TGTGCCAGCAGCCAAGTCGGGGGGGGCCAGACCCAGTACTTC. Residues: CASSQVGGGQTQYF.

The chain joins TRBV9 to TRBJ2-2; D possibly corresponds to TRBD1 (6 bases). The CDR3 runs to 16 residues. CDR1 is SGDLS, CDR2 YYNGEE, per germline. V was cut by 2 bases and J by 7 bases, with 18 bases left in between. The CDR3 sequence: CASSVRVGGAHGELFF. CDR3 sequence (DNA): TGTGCCAGCAGCGTCCGCGTTGGGGGCGCTCACGGGGAGCTGTTTTTT.

The chain has TRBV18 and TRBJ1-4; TRBD1 matches 8 bases. The V and J ends lost 3 bases and 6 bases, in that order; junction bases with no gene match: 0. Germline CDR1 and CDR2: KGHSH and LQKENI. The CDR3 sequence is 13 residues long. CDR3 amino acids: CASSPGQDEKLFF. DNA for the CDR3: TGTGCCAGCTCACCGGGACAGGATGAAAAACTGTTTTTT.

The chain is built from TRBV6-5 and TRBJ2-7; TRBD1 agrees at 7 bases. Germline CDR1 and CDR2: MNHEY and SVGAGI. V lost 7 bases and J lost 2; bases outside the gene matches: 5. The CDR3 is 13 residues long. CDR3 residues: CASTSGQTYEQYF. The CDR3, as DNA: TGTGCCAGCACCTCGGGACAGACCTACGAGCAGTACTTC.

The chain uses TRBV6-5 and TRBJ2-7; weak D call: TRBD2 (5 bases). This CDR3 comprises 15 residues. The germline gives CDR1 MNHEY, CDR2 SVGAGI. V dropped 5 bases and J dropped 3 bases, with 17 bases sitting between them. The CDR3 protein is CASSASPGRGYEQYV. CDR3 DNA sequence: TGTGCCAGCAGTGCCTCCCCGGGGAGAGGCTACGAGCAGTACGTC.

J is TRBJ1-2 and V is TRBV19; D is unresolved. Per the germline V gene, CDR1 is LNHDA and CDR2 is SQIVND (reference sequence). This CDR3 comprises 14 residues. Deletions cut 7 bases from V and 5 bases from J, with 17 bases between. CDR3 amino acids: CASTPSGRGYGYTF. CDR3 DNA: TGTGCCAGTACCCCGTCAGGAAGAGGGTATGGCTACACCTTC.

This clonotype was observed a handful of times. V and J are TRBV25-1 and TRBJ1-4, with D unresolved. In germline, CDR1 is MGHDK, CDR2 SYGVNS. The CDR3 is 13 amino acids. The V gene lost 3 bases and the J gene lost 7 bases, with 9 bases spanning the gap. In DNA, the CDR3 is TGTGCCAGCAGTGAGGAATTTAGTGAAAAACTGTTTTTT. Translating it yields CASSEEFSEKLFF.

This clonotype was observed a few times. The chain combines TRBV7-2 with TRBJ2-1; 8 bases line up with TRBD2. With 7 bases clipped from V and 12 bases from J, the junction kept 8 bases outside the gene matches. The germline V gene encodes CDR1 SGHTA and CDR2 FQGNSA. This CDR3 is built from 12 residues. This chain's CDR3 is CASTWAGGPQFF. In DNA form, the CDR3 reads TGTGCCAGCACCTGGGCGGGGGGTCCGCAGTTCTTC.

This clonotype has a handful of counts. This chain connects TRBV5-1 to TRBJ2-7, with 8 bases fitting TRBD1. The CDR3 covers 14 residues. V was pared by 0 bases and J by 9 bases, with 8 bases of the junction left unmatched. Germline-derived CDR1 and CDR2 are SGHRS and YFSETQ. CDR3 nucleotides: TGCGCCAGCAGCTTGGTCCCGGGACAGGAGGTGCAGTACGTC. Amino acid sequence: CASSLVPGQEVQYV.

This clonotype was counted between two and nine times. The chain couples TRBV5-1 to TRBJ2-1; tentative D call: TRBD2 (7 bases). Germline lookup yields CDR1 SGHRS and CDR2 YFSETQ. V lost 4 bases and J lost 1, with 12 bases in between. The CDR3 contains 15 residues. Written as DNA, the CDR3 is TGCGCCAGCAGCGGCGGGGGCGGATCCTACAATGAGCAGTTCTTC. It specifies CASSGGGGSYNEQFF.

In its sample, this clonotype was seen a few times. CDR3 nucleotide sequence: TGTGCCAGCAGGGAAGGGGGGCGGAGGCTCGAGCAGTACTTC. Amino acids: CASREGGRRLEQYF. J is TRBJ2-7 and V is TRBV7-2; D is tentatively TRBD1 or TRBD2 (6 bases each). Germline lookup yields CDR1 SGHTA and CDR2 FQGNSA. CDR3 length equals 14 residues. Trimming stripped 6 bases from V and 6 bases from J, with 18 bases between.

The chain combines TRBV5-1 with TRBJ1-6; D is uncertain. Trimming cost V 0 bases and J 14 bases, with 18 bases left between them. The CDR3 consists of 15 residues. Germline CDR1 is SGHRS and CDR2 is YFSETQ. CDR3 residues: CASSLEGTVPSSLHF. The CDR3 DNA sequence: TGCGCCAGCAGCTTGGAGGGCACAGTGCCGTCGTCCCTCCACTTT.

This chain uses TRBV29-1 with TRBJ1-4, with D perhaps matching TRBD1 (6 bases). The CDR3 length is 14 residues. Germline CDR1 SQVTM, CDR2 ANQGSEA. Trimming took off 2 bases at V and 8 bases at J, with 15 bases between the two ends. CDR3 amino acids: CSVEPAGAREKLFF. As DNA, the CDR3 is TGCAGCGTTGAACCGGCGGGGGCGAGAGAAAAACTGTTTTTT.

The sample holds a few counts of this clonotype. The chain uses TRBV21-1 and TRBJ1-6; the DNA was not used to check the table's D call, TRBD1. TRBV21-1 is deemed a pseudogene. The CDR3 covers 22 residues. CDR3 loop: CASSKAPSPTIRGATANSPLHF. Here the CDR3 DNA reads TGTGCCAGCAGCAAGGCCCCCTCCCCCACTATCAGGGGGGCCACCGCAAATTCACCCCTCCACTTT.

The chain couples TRBV7-2 to TRBJ2-5; maybe TRBD1 (5 bases). Germline V gene data show CDR1 as SGHTA and CDR2 as FQGNSA. Trimming removed 2 bases from V and 10 bases from J, with 17 bases in between. The CDR3 spans 14 residues. The chain's CDR3 is CASSLWGTQGDQYF. In DNA, the CDR3 is TGTGCCAGCAGCTTATGGGGCACACAAGGGGACCAGTACTTC.

The CDR3 protein is CASSPMSSTDTQYF. In DNA, the CDR3 is TGTGCCAGCTCACCTATGAGTAGCACAGATACGCAGTATTTT. The chain couples TRBV18 to TRBJ2-3; D unresolved. The V gene lost 3 bases and the J gene lost 0 bases, with 7 bases spanning the gap. The germline CDR1 and CDR2 sequences are KGHSH and LQKENI. This CDR3 comprises 14 residues. Together with reference TRBV18 and TRBJ2-3, the CDR3 gives the full variable domain: NAGVMQNPRHLVRRRGQEARLRCSPMKGHSHVYWYRQLPEEGLKFMVYLQKENIIDESGMPKERFSAEFPKEGPSILRIQQVVRGDSAAYFCASSPMSSTDTQYFGPGTRLTVL.

This clonotype was detected ten times or more. V is TRBV7-7 and J is TRBJ2-3; 14 bases align to TRBD2. The CDR3 sequence is 15 residues long. Germline trimming cut 5 bases from V and 6 bases from J; bases unmatched to any gene: 4. The germline CDR1 and CDR2 sequences are SSHAT and FNYEAQ (reference sequence). The DNA for the CDR3 is TGTGCCAGCAGCCCGGGACTAGCGGGGGTGGATACGCAGTATTTT. This encodes CASSPGLAGVDTQYF.

There are many counts of this clonotype. The chain recombines TRBV4-1 with TRBJ2-7; D is unresolved. V was clipped by 0 bases and J by 3 bases, with 9 bases between them. This CDR3 has 14 residues. Germline CDR1 and CDR2: MGHRA and YSYEKL. DNA for the CDR3: TGCGCCAGCAGCCAAGAAAACTCCGGCTACGAGCAGTACGTC. Residues: CASSQENSGYEQYV.

This clonotype was seen many times. The rearrangement links TRBV5-1 to TRBJ1-1; possibly TRBD1 for D (6 bases). V gave up 2 bases and J gave up 1 base, with 12 bases separating them. In germline, CDR1 is SGHRS, CDR2 YFSETQ. CDR3 length equals 15 residues. The CDR3: CASSFVPGANTEAFF. CDR3 sequence (DNA): TGCGCCAGCAGCTTCGTCCCGGGGGCGAACACTGAAGCTTTCTTT.

This chain joins TRBV20-1 and TRBJ2-7; tentatively, D is TRBD1 (6 bases). Germline CDR1 and CDR2: DFQATT and SNEGSKA (reference sequence). V was cut by 3 bases and J by 7 bases, with 19 bases left in between. This CDR3 contains 14 residues. The CDR3 DNA sequence: TGCAGTGCTAGCCTCCCGGGACAACCCTGGGAGCAGTACTTC. Amino acid sequence: CSASLPGQPWEQYF.

This clonotype appeared a few times. The CDR3 region is CASKVGGGSDTQYF. CDR3 DNA: TGTGCCAGCAAAGTGGGGGGCGGGAGTGATACGCAGTATTTT. The chain employs TRBV11-2 and TRBJ2-3, with D perhaps TRBD2 (7 bases). The CDR3 covers 14 residues. The V gene's germline CDR1 is SGHAT and CDR2 FQNNGV. The V and J ends lost 7 bases and 6 bases respectively, with 17 bases between them.

V is TRBV7-2 and J is TRBJ1-1; D gene unclear. Trimming took 5 bases from V and 6 from J, leaving 10 bases between them. Germline V gene lookup returns CDR1 SGHTA and CDR2 FQGNSA. CDR3 size: 12 residues. CDR3: CASSPKIPEAFF. The CDR3 bases are TGTGCCAGCAGCCCTAAGATTCCTGAAGCTTTCTTT.

This clonotype was counted between two and nine times. The V call is TRBV12-3 or TRBV12-4, the J call TRBJ2-2, with D perhaps matching TRBD1 (5 bases). The CDR3 length is 12 residues. Trimming left V 5 bases short and J 16 bases short, with 17 bases between. CDR3 loop: CASSPQTVTPFF. Here the CDR3 DNA reads TGTGCCAGCAGTCCGCAGACAGTCACCCCGTTTTTT.